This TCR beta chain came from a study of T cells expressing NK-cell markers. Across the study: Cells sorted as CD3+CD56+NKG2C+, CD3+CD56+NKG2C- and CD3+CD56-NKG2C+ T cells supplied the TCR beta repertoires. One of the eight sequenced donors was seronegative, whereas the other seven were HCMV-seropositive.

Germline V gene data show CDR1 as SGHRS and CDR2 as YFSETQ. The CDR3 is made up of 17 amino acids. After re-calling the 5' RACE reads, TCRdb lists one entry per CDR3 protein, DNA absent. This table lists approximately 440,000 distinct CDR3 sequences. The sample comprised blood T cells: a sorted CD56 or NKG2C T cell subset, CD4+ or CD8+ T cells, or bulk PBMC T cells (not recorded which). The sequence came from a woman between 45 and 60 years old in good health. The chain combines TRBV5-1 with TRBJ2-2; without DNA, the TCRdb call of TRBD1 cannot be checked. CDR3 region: CASSLAAGGLNTGELFF.